These 26 T cell receptor beta chains were all obtained from the same sample, sequenced in a study of graft-versus-host responses after intestinal transplantation. Some clones are missing from TCRdb's copy, which holds only in-frame ones; the method was immunoSEQ multiplex PCR. The data show 24,000 or so clones, with over 65% seen just once and 1% to 1.3% held by the top ten. This specimen consisted of PBMCs, obtained 28 days after intestinal transplant. Source of these receptors: a human patient who received an intestinal transplant, so some T cells may come from the graft donor.

This clone has more than one count but fewer than ten. The genes are TRBV5-1 and TRBJ1-5; TRBD1 matches 9 bases. The ends lost 0 bases at V and 0 bases at J; junction bases unmatched: 1. This CDR3 region has 16 residues. CDR1 and CDR2 from the germline V gene are SGHRS and YFSETQ. For the CDR3, the DNA is TGCGCCAGCAGCTTGGGACAGGGGGATAGCAATCAGCCCCAGCATTTT. Translation gives CASSLGQGDSNQPQHF.

The rearrangement uses TRBV9 and TRBJ2-2; possible D gene TRBD2, 5 bases. Germline CDR1 is SGDLS and CDR2 is YYNGEE. V was pared by 0 bases and J by 5 bases, with 11 bases between. The CDR3 loop spans 15 amino acids. The CDR3 sequence is CASSVEDGGTGELFF. CDR3 DNA sequence: TGTGCCAGCAGCGTAGAAGATGGAGGAACCGGGGAGCTGTTTTTT.

The chain uses TRBV16 and TRBJ2-5, with TRBD1 matching over 9 bases. Gene TRBJ2-7 matches the end of the DNA better, so the J call may be wrong. The CDR3 is 14 residues long. Germline V gene data show CDR1 as KGHSY and CDR2 as FQNENV. DNA for the CDR3: TGTGCCAGCAGCCAATCGACAGGGGGCTACGAGCAGTACTTC. As protein: CASSQSTGGYEQYF.

The rearrangement uses TRBV6-5 and TRBJ2-7; D may correspond to TRBD1 or TRBD2 (7 bases each). The CDR3 has 14 residues. Germline loops: CDR1 MNHEY, CDR2 SVGAGI. V lost 2 bases and J 7 bases, leaving 15 bases between the germline ends. The DNA of the CDR3 is TGTGCCAGCAGTTACAGAAGGGGGCGGGAGGAGCAGTACTTC. The encoded protein is CASSYRRGREEQYF.

The chain carries TRBV18 and TRBJ1-1, with D perhaps matching TRBD1 (6 bases). The CDR3 is made up of 13 amino acids. Trimming stripped 3 bases from V and 2 bases from J, with 7 bases between. Germline V CDR1 and CDR2: KGHSH, LQKENI. CDR3 loop: CASSPTGNTEAFF. The DNA for the CDR3 is TGTGCCAGCTCACCGACAGGAAACACTGAAGCTTTCTTT.

The rearrangement links TRBV28 to TRBJ2-5; no definite D call. Germline CDR1 reads MDHEN; CDR2 reads SYDVKM. V lost 7 bases and J 2 bases, leaving 11 bases between the germline ends. CDR3 size: 13 residues. CDR3 in amino acids: CASTASGQETQYF. The CDR3 bases are TGTGCCAGCACGGCGAGTGGGCAAGAGACCCAGTACTTC.

The CDR3 spells CASSFSGPYNEQFF. Written as DNA, the CDR3 is TGCGCCAGCAGCTTTAGCGGGCCTTACAATGAGCAGTTCTTC. The V and J genes are TRBV5-1 and TRBJ2-1, with 7 bases that match TRBD2. CDR3 length equals 14 residues. V lost 2 bases and J lost 4; bases outside the gene matches: 3. The germline V gene has CDR1 SGHRS and CDR2 YFSETQ.

The genes are TRBV2 and TRBJ2-7; 13 positions agree with TRBD2. CDR1 is SNHLY and CDR2 is FYNNEI in the germline V gene. Trimming cost V 7 bases and J 0 bases; bases outside gene matches: 3. The CDR3 is made up of 15 amino acids. CDR3 nucleotides: TGTGCCAGCACCTGGACTAGCGGGAGCTCCTACGAGCAGTACTTC. Encoded protein: CASTWTSGSSYEQYF.

The chain recombines TRBV5-4 with TRBJ1-2; 8 bases fit TRBD1. Germline V gene lookup returns CDR1 SGHNT and CDR2 YYREEE (reference sequence). The CDR3 contains 15 residues. After removal of 3 bases from V and 3 bases from J, the junction contained 7 bases not matched to a gene. The CDR3 sequence: CASSSPGQGDYGYTF. In nucleotides, the CDR3 is TGTGCCAGCAGCTCTCCCGGACAGGGCGACTATGGCTACACCTTC.

The chain carries TRBV5-1 and TRBJ2-2, with D perhaps matching TRBD2 (6 bases). The CDR3 totals 14 residues. CDR1 is SGHRS and CDR2 is YFSETQ in the germline V gene. Trimming left V 2 bases short and J 4 bases short, with 9 bases between. CDR3 region: CASSFQGGTGELFF. In DNA, the CDR3 is TGCGCCAGCAGCTTCCAGGGAGGCACCGGGGAGCTGTTTTTT.

The chain employs TRBV27 and TRBJ2-1; tentative D call: TRBD2 (5 bases). The CDR3 loop spans 15 amino acids. The V and J ends lost 3 bases and 3 bases respectively, with 12 bases between them. CDR1 and CDR2 (germline): MNHEY, SMNVEV (reference sequence). The CDR3 sequence is CASSLGGSSYNEQFF. The DNA of the CDR3 is TGTGCCAGCAGTTTGGGCGGGTCCAGCTACAATGAGCAGTTCTTC.

The chain links TRBV10-2 to TRBJ2-5, with 10 bases matching TRBD2. Per the germline V gene, CDR1 is WSHSY and CDR2 is SAAADI. V trimming: 6 bases; J trimming: 5 bases; junction bases outside the gene matches: 0. The CDR3 is made up of 12 amino acids. CDR3 amino acids: CASRAGGETQYF. Written as DNA, the CDR3 is TGCGCCAGCAGAGCGGGAGGGGAGACCCAGTACTTC.

The V and J genes are TRBV5-1 and TRBJ2-3; D possibly uses TRBD1 or TRBD2 (6 bases each). Trimming pared 1 base from V and 4 bases from J, leaving 13 bases between. Germline CDR1 SGHRS, CDR2 YFSETQ. CDR3 length: 15 amino acids. The CDR3 DNA sequence: TGCGCCAGCAGCTTGATGGGGGGCCTCGCAGATACGCAGTATTTT. Its translation: CASSLMGGLADTQYF.

The J gene is TRBJ2-3, the V gene TRBV7-2; the D gene is possibly TRBD2 (6 bases). This CDR3 contains 13 residues. The V end lost 5 bases, the J end lost 4 bases, and 10 bases lay between the germline ends. Germline-derived CDR1 and CDR2 are SGHTA and FQGNSA. The CDR3 sequence: CASSPPGADTQYF. For the CDR3, the DNA is TGTGCCAGCAGCCCCCCGGGGGCAGATACGCAGTATTTT.

The rearrangement uses TRBV14 and TRBJ2-7, with D possibly being TRBD1 (5 bases). CDR1 SGHDN and CDR2 FVKESK come from the germline V gene. The V gene lost 4 bases and the J gene lost 3 bases, with 7 bases spanning the gap. CDR3 length equals 12 residues. CDR3 residues: CASSLDSYEQYF. The CDR3 bases are TGTGCCAGCAGCCTCGACAGCTACGAGCAGTACTTC.

The chain employs TRBV10-3 and TRBJ2-7, with 10 nucleotides matching TRBD2. This CDR3 contains 15 residues. V shed 5 bases, J shed 5 bases, and the junction held 9 bases outside the gene matches. Germline loops: CDR1 ENHRY, CDR2 SYGVKD. The CDR3 region has the DNA TGTGCCATCAGTCGGGTCGGGACTAGCGAGCACGAGCAGTACTTC. Translated, it gives CAISRVGTSEHEQYF.

The chain uses TRBV10-3 and TRBJ1-1; 12 bases map to TRBD1. Trimming cost V 3 bases and J 5 bases; bases outside gene matches: 13. Germline CDR1 is ENHRY and CDR2 is SYGVKD. CDR3 length: 18 amino acids. Here the CDR3 reads CAISDSRDRGQRGTEAFF. CDR3 sequence (DNA): TGTGCCATCAGTGATAGCCGGGACAGGGGGCAGAGAGGGACTGAAGCTTTCTTT.

The chain has TRBV5-1 and TRBJ2-7, with D maybe TRBD1 (5 bases). Germline V lookup: CDR1 SGHRS, CDR2 YFSETQ. The CDR3 consists of 12 residues. Trimming took off 2 bases at V and 5 bases at J, with 8 bases between the two ends. CDR3 bases: TGCGCCAGCAGCTTCGAAGGGGACGAGCAGTACTTC. Residues: CASSFEGDEQYF.

The chain links TRBV5-1 to TRBJ2-3; D is possibly TRBD2 (5 bases). V was pared by 0 bases and J by 2 bases, with 10 bases between. Germline V gene sequence: CDR1 SGHRS, CDR2 YFSETQ. The CDR3 extends over 15 amino acids. The CDR3 protein is CASSLAPGNTDTQYF. The CDR3 DNA follows: TGCGCCAGCAGCTTGGCTCCGGGGAACACAGATACGCAGTATTTT.

V is TRBV5-4 and J is TRBJ1-2; D perhaps matches TRBD1 (6 bases). The CDR3 consists of 15 residues. Per the germline V gene, CDR1 is SGHNT and CDR2 is YYREEE (reference sequence). Trimming stripped 4 bases from V and 2 bases from J, with 15 bases between. CDR3 DNA sequence: TGTGCCAGCAGCCCTGGGTGGGGGCCAAACTATGGCTACACCTTC. This encodes CASSPGWGPNYGYTF.

The J gene is TRBJ2-3, the V gene TRBV7-2; D unclear. CDR3 size: 12 residues. Trimming removed 6 bases from V and 0 bases from J, with 4 bases in between. CDR1 is SGHTA, CDR2 FQGNSA, per germline. The CDR3 loop is CASSLSTDTQYF. CDR3 coding DNA: TGTGCCAGCAGTTTGAGCACAGATACGCAGTATTTT.

V and J are TRBV5-1 and TRBJ2-3; D remains ambiguous. The CDR3 is made up of 12 amino acids. Trimming removed 4 bases from V and 6 bases from J, with 9 bases in between. CDR1 and CDR2 (germline): SGHRS, YFSETQ. CDR3 nucleotides: TGCGCCAGCAGCGCTCAACCTGATACGCAGTATTTT. Protein: CASSAQPDTQYF. The variable domain in full, with the rest retrieved from reference TRBV5-1 and TRBJ2-3, is KAGVTQTPRYLIKTRGQQVTLSCSPISGHRSVSWYQQTPGQGLQFLFEYFSETQRNKGNFPGRFSGRQFSNSRSEMNVSTLELGDSALYLCASSAQPDTQYFGPGTRLTVL.

This chain joins TRBV5-1 and TRBJ1-3; 7 bases are a match to TRBD1. V dropped 4 bases and J dropped 0; count of bases not matched to a gene: 4. The CDR3 consists of 15 residues. Germline loops: CDR1 SGHRS, CDR2 YFSETQ. CDR3: CASSPTGSSGNTIYF. The CDR3 nucleotides are TGCGCCAGCAGCCCGACAGGGAGCTCTGGAAACACCATATATTTT.

The genes are TRBV2 and TRBJ2-7; TRBD2 agrees at 13 bases. Germline V gene lookup returns CDR1 SNHLY and CDR2 FYNNEI. This CDR3 has 14 residues. With V trimmed by 6 bases and J by 4 bases, 3 bases remained unmatched. The CDR3 coding sequence is TGTGCCAGCAGCCCGACTAGCGGGGGGTACGAGCAGTACTTC. Its translation: CASSPTSGGYEQYF.

The chain uses TRBV6-1 and TRBJ2-3, with D hard to call. The length of the CDR3 is 15 residues. Germline CDR1 reads MNHNS; CDR2 reads SASEGT. Trimming cost V 4 bases and J 1 base, with 12 bases left between them. As DNA, the CDR3 is TGTGCCAGCAGTGTGGTGAATCCACGCACAGATACGCAGTATTTT. This gives the protein CASSVVNPRTDTQYF.

The J gene is TRBJ2-7, the V gene TRBV11-2, with TRBD1 as a possible D gene (6 bases). CDR1 is SGHAT, CDR2 FQNNGV, per germline. The CDR3 covers 14 residues. V dropped 2 bases and J dropped 0 bases, with 8 bases sitting between them. As DNA, the CDR3 is TGTGCCAGCAGCTTATGGACAGCCTCCTACGAGCAGTACTTC. Its translation is CASSLWTASYEQYF.